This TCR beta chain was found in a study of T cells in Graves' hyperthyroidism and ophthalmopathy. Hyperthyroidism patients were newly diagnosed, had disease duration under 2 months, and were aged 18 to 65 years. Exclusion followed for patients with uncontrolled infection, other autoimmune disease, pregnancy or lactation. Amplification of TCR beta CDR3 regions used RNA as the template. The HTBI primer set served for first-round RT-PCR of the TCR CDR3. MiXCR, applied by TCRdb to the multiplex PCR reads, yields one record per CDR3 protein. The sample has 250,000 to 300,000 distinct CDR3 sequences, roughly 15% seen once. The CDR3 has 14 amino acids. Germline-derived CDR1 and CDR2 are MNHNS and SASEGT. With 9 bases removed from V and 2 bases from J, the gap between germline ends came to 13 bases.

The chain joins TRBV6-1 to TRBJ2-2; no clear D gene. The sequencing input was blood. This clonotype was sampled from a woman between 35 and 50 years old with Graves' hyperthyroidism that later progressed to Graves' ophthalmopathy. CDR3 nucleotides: TGTGCCAGTGTCAGTATAAGCAACACCGGGGAGCTGTTTTTT. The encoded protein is CASVSISNTGELFF.